This TCR beta chain was captured by sequencing in a study of memory CD4+ T cells and cytomegalovirus serostatus. Single viable CD3+CD4+CD8-CD45RO+ cells were sorted as the memory CD4+ T cells. CD4+ T cells were isolated by positive magnetic selection. V lost 5 bases, J lost 4 bases, and 15 bases lay in between. This CDR3 is built from 15 residues. Germline V gene sequence: CDR1 SEHNR, CDR2 FQNEAQ (reference sequence). Profiled with immunoSEQ multiplex PCR; TCRdb holds only in-frame clones, not every one. The table lists 40,000 to 55,000 clones, over 60% of them singletons. Study conclusions and caveats: 67 of 164 known CMV-associated TCRbeta sequences appeared in CD4+ memory.

To note about this clone: Its cognate antigen is unknown.

The chain employs TRBV7-9 and TRBJ1-5; TRBD1 might be the D (5 bases). The sequence was collected from an adult in good health and CMV-seropositive. The sample taken for sequencing was memory CD4+ T cells from blood. CDR3 residues: CASSPGAGSNQPQHF. CDR3 nucleotides: TGTGCCAGCAGCCCTGGGGCCGGGTCAAATCAGCCCCAGCATTTT.